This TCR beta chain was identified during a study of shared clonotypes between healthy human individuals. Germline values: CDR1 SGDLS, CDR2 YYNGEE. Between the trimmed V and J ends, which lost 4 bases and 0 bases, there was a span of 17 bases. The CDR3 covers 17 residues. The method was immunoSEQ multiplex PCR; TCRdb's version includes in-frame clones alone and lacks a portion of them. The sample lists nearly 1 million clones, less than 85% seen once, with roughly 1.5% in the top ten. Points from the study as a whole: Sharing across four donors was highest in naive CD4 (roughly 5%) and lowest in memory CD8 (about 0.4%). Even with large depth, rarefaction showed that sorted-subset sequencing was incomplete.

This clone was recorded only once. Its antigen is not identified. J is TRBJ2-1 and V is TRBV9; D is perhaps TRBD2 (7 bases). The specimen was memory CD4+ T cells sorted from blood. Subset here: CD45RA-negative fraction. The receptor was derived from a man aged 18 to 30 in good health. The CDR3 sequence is CASSPRGGGNSYNEQFF. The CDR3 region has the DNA TGTGCCAGCAGCCCGAGAGGGGGGGGCAACTCCTACAATGAGCAGTTCTTC. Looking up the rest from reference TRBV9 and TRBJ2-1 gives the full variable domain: DSGVTQTPKHLITATGQRVTLRCSPRSGDLSVYWYQQSLDQGLQFLIQYYNGEERAKGNILERFSAQQFPDLHSELNLSSLELGDSALYFCASSPRGGGNSYNEQFFGPGTRLTVL.